The rows below give T cell receptor beta chains drawn from one sample of a study of early stage breast cancer tumors. Generated by immunoSEQ multiplex PCR, the TCRdb table keeps only in-frame clones and is missing some. The sample includes roughly 34,000 clones, 74% of them seen just once. The sample was blood. The receptor source for this set is a person in their sixties with breast cancer. Each CDR3 is given with its conserved first and last residue. Fields, in order: V gene, J gene, clone size, D gene, CDR3 DNA, CDR3 protein. D genes are given only for firm matches. Clone size is shown for a subset of rows, as once, few, many or a class of expanded clone.

V: TRBV18
J: TRBJ1-5
size: few
D: TRBD1
DNA: TGTGCCAGCTCACAGGACAGGCTAGTCGGAAATCAGCCCCAGCATTTT
CDR3: CASSQDRLVGNQPQHF

V: TRBV5-4
J: TRBJ2-5
size: -
D: TRBD2
DNA: TGTGCCAGCAGCTCTTTGGGGGAGGGTGAGACCCAGTACTTC
CDR3: CASSSLGEGETQYF

V: TRBV4-1
J: TRBJ1-1
size: -
D: -
DNA: TGCGCCAGCAGCCAAGCTCAGGGGTCGGGCACTGAAGCTTTCTTT
CDR3: CASSQAQGSGTEAFF

V: TRBV28
J: TRBJ1-2
size: -
D: -
DNA: TGTGCCAGCAGTCTAAAACAGGGTAACTATGGCTACACCTTC
CDR3: CASSLKQGNYGYTF

V: TRBV5-1
J: TRBJ1-1
size: -
D: -
DNA: TGCGCCAGCAGCCCCATTGTCTCGGGGCCGAACACTGAAGCTTTCTTT
CDR3: CASSPIVSGPNTEAFF

V: TRBV7-2
J: TRBJ1-5
size: -
D: TRBD1
DNA: TGTGCCAGCAGCACAGGACAGGGTCATGGTCAGCCCCAGCATTTT
CDR3: CASSTGQGHGQPQHF

V: TRBV18
J: TRBJ2-1
size: -
D: -
DNA: TGTGCCAGCTCCCCGCAGTTTGCTGGAACTGAGCAGTTCTTC
CDR3: CASSPQFAGTEQFF

V: TRBV29-1
J: TRBJ2-5
size: -
D: -
DNA: TGCAGCGTTGACGCCCGTTACAGGTCCCAAGAGACCCAGTACTTC
CDR3: CSVDARYRSQETQYF

V: TRBV18
J: TRBJ1-5
size: few
D: -
DNA: TGTGCCAGCTCACCATCGGGCCCCTATCAGCCCCAGCATTTT
CDR3: CASSPSGPYQPQHF

V: TRBV4-2
J: TRBJ2-5
size: -
D: -
DNA: TGTGCCAGCAGCCCCGAAGGATGGCGGCAAGAGACCCAGTACTTC
CDR3: CASSPEGWRQETQYF

V: TRBV5-4
J: TRBJ2-3
size: -
D: -
DNA: TGTGCCAGCATCCCCCGCGGGCAGGGCCCAGATACGCAGTATTTT
CDR3: CASIPRGQGPDTQYF

V: TRBV6-5
J: TRBJ1-2
size: -
D: -
DNA: TGTGCCAGCAGTTACTCAGGCAGGGGAGGCTATGGCTACACCTTC
CDR3: CASSYSGRGGYGYTF

V: TRBV7-9
J: TRBJ2-1
size: -
D: -
DNA: TGTGCCAGCAGCCCCATATGGTTCGGGGGAACACACAATGAGCAGTTCTTC
CDR3: CASSPIWFGGTHNEQFF

V: TRBV19
J: TRBJ1-2
size: -
D: TRBD1
DNA: TGTGCCAGTAAAGGACAGGGGCGAAACTATGGCTACACCTTC
CDR3: CASKGQGRNYGYTF

V: TRBV2
J: TRBJ1-5
size: -
D: -
DNA: TGTGCCAGCAGTCCCTTTCAAAATAGCAATCAGCCCCAGCATTTT
CDR3: CASSPFQNSNQPQHF

V: TRBV4-1
J: TRBJ1-2
size: -
D: TRBD1
DNA: TGCGCCAGCAGCCAAGGGACAGGGGATAACTATGGCTACACCTTC
CDR3: CASSQGTGDNYGYTF

V: TRBV7-2
J: TRBJ1-1
size: -
D: -
DNA: TGTGCCAGCAGCTTAGAAGGGGGTGGCACTGAAGCTTTCTTT
CDR3: CASSLEGGGTEAFF

V: TRBV28
J: TRBJ2-7
size: few
D: TRBD2
DNA: TGTGCCAGCAGGGAGACTAGCGGGCTTGTCTACGAGCAGTACTTC
CDR3: CASRETSGLVYEQYF

V: TRBV6-1
J: TRBJ2-1
size: once
D: TRBD2
DNA: TGTGCCAGCAGCGTTAGCGGGAGCTCCTACAATGAGCAGTTCTTC
CDR3: CASSVSGSSYNEQFF

V: TRBV2
J: TRBJ2-7
size: once
D: TRBD1
DNA: TGTGCCAGCAGTGTCGACAGGGGCTCCTACGAGCAGTACTTC
CDR3: CASSVDRGSYEQYF